Listed below are T cell receptor beta chains from one sample, sequenced in a study of T-cell reconstitution after alpha-beta-depleted transplantation in children. TCRdb analysed the PCR reads with MiXCR anew, one entry per CDR3 protein. This sample has around 500,000 distinct CDR3 sequences; roughly 23% occur once, and the top ten carry 13% to 15%. Sequencing used PBMCs, mostly from graft donor cells, obtained 360 days after TCRalphabeta/CD19-depleted stem cell transplant. Receptors originate from a boy in the first two years of life who had a stem cell transplant for acute myeloid leukemia, so the T cells may come from the graft donor. CDR3s leave out the opening cysteine and the closing phenylalanine or tryptophan. Not all rows give a size; the values are once, few, many and, for expanded clones, a class.

V gene,clone size,CDR3 protein
TRBV7-9,many,ASSLGQGAMNTEAF
TRBV6-6,few,ASSYSGDLQ
TRBV29-1,-,SVDADSDGYIQY
TRBV24-1,few,ATSDPRGQGSGANVLT
TRBV7-3,-,ASSLNGLSDRAYEQY
TRBV11-3,few,ASSLEAGASTDTQY
TRBV29-1,few,SVGTGTNTEAF
TRBV20-1,few,SARDSGGWATNEKLF
TRBV24-1,few,ATTSTGGTEAF
TRBV4-3,few,ASSPSLAGDEQF
TRBV29-1,many,SVTGGYGYT
TRBV7-2,-,ASSLIPVREEKLF
TRBV12-3/TRBV12-4,-,ASSAAGLAKLTDTQY
TRBV20-1,-,SAGHPQGNQPQH